The 26 T cell receptor beta chains in this list originate from one sample, sequenced in a study of CD8 T cells in ankylosing spondylitis. Antigens for these TCRs are unknown. Findings of the study overall: It appeared that ankylosing spondylitis blood was characterized by a TCR beta motif of about 8 highly homologous variants.

Via MiXCR, TCRdb re-called the 5' RACE reads, giving one row per CDR3 protein. The sample holds about 540,000 distinct CDR3 sequences; approximately 12% are singletons and the top ten take nearly 7%. The material sequenced was blood, either unsorted or a sorted T cell fraction (not recorded which). The receptors originated from a male donor with ankylosing spondylitis.

The chain joins TRBV11-2 to TRBJ2-3; 10 bases are shared with TRBD1. CDR3 length equals 15 residues. The V gene end was trimmed by 3 bases and the J gene end by 5 bases; junction bases not matched to a gene: 5. CDR1 is SGHAT and CDR2 is FQNNGV in the germline V gene. For the CDR3, the DNA is TGTGCCAGCAGCTTCTTCGGGGACAGGGGAGATACGCAGTATTTT. It specifies CASSFFGDRGDTQYF. Based on the CDR3 plus reference TRBV11-2 and TRBJ2-3, the full variable domain is EAGVAQSPRYKIIEKRQSVAFWCNPISGHATLYWYQQILGQGPKLLIQFQNNGVVDDSQLPKDRFSAERLKGVDSTLKIQPAKLEDSAVYLCASSFFGDRGDTQYFGPGTRLTVL.

This rearrangement joins TRBV5-1 to TRBJ2-3; a weak D match, TRBD2 (6 bases). V was pared by 0 bases and J by 0 bases, with 11 bases between. CDR3 size: 16 residues. The germline gives CDR1 SGHRS, CDR2 YFSETQ. The CDR3 sequence is CASSLDRETSTDTQYF. The DNA for the CDR3 is TGCGCCAGCAGCTTGGATCGGGAGACTAGCACAGATACGCAGTATTTT.

The sample holds a few counts of this clonotype. The chain has TRBV7-2 and TRBJ2-2; D is ambiguous. The CDR3 spans 14 residues. The V end lost 0 bases, the J end lost 3 bases, and 5 bases lay between the germline ends. The germline gives CDR1 SGHTA, CDR2 FQGNSA. The CDR3 coding sequence is TGTGCCAGCAGCTTAGCGGGGTACACCGGGGAGCTGTTTTTT. Its translation is CASSLAGYTGELFF.

This clonotype was observed a handful of times. The V gene is TRBV3-1, the J gene TRBJ1-1; no definite D call. Germline values: CDR1 LGHDT, CDR2 YNNKEL (reference sequence). The CDR3 runs 15 residues. Trimming stripped 1 base from V and 1 base from J, with 10 bases between. The CDR3 nucleotides are TGTGCCAGCAGCCAAGTTCAGTATCCGAACACTGAAGCTTTCTTT. This gives the protein CASSQVQYPNTEAFF.

J is TRBJ2-3 and V is TRBV20-1; possible D gene TRBD2, 5 bases. The CDR3 consists of 16 residues. Germline V gene sequence: CDR1 DFQATT, CDR2 SNEGSKA (reference sequence). V was shortened by 6 bases and J by 1 base, with 20 bases between the two germline ends. The CDR3 here is CSAGSWAPGGTDTQYF. The CDR3 DNA reads as TGCAGTGCCGGCTCATGGGCCCCCGGGGGCACAGATACGCAGTATTTT.

The chain employs TRBV29-1 and TRBJ2-3; perhaps TRBD2 as D (6 bases). The ends were cut back, 5 bases at V and 1 base at J, with 10 bases in the middle. The CDR3 is made up of 13 amino acids. Per germline, CDR1 SQVTM and CDR2 ANQGSEA. The CDR3 DNA is TGCAGCGTTTCGGGGGAGGGCACAGATACGCAGTATTTT. Its protein product is CSVSGEGTDTQYF.

This chain joins TRBV30 and TRBJ2-5; 14 bases line up with TRBD2. Germline V CDR1 and CDR2: GTSNPN, SVGIG (reference sequence). Trimming took 1 base from V and 4 from J; bases not matched to a gene: 2. CDR3 length: 15 amino acids. CDR3 DNA sequence: TGTGCCTGGAGTGGACTAGCGGGAGGGAGAGAGACCCAGTACTTC. It is translated as CAWSGLAGGRETQYF.

This clonotype was observed a few times. The chain is built from TRBV6-5 and TRBJ2-2, with 10 nucleotides matching TRBD1. The J segment lost 3 bases and the V segment lost 0 bases, leaving 4 bases of the junction unmatched. Germline V gene sequence: CDR1 MNHEY, CDR2 SVGAGI. This CDR3 is built from 17 residues. CDR3 sequence: CASSYSSGQGHTGELFF. DNA for the CDR3: TGTGCCAGCAGTTACTCGTCGGGACAGGGGCACACCGGGGAGCTGTTTTTT.

This chain uses TRBV7-6 with TRBJ2-6; a weak D match, TRBD2 (6 bases). Deletions cut 1 base from V and 3 bases from J, with 10 bases between. From germline, CDR1 is SGHVS and CDR2 FNYEAQ. This CDR3 region has 16 residues. CDR3 region: CASSLDGGFGANVLTF. The CDR3 DNA reads TGTGCCAGCAGCTTAGACGGGGGTTTTGGGGCCAACGTCCTGACTTTC.

Written as DNA, the CDR3 is TGCAGTGCTGTAGGACAGGGAACCTCCTATAATTCACCCCTCCACTTT. As protein: CSAVGQGTSYNSPLHF. V and J are TRBV20-1 and TRBJ1-6; 8 bases are a match to TRBD1. The CDR3 sequence is 16 residues long. J gave up 0 bases and V 5 bases, and 6 bases lay outside the gene matches. Germline V gene lookup returns CDR1 DFQATT and CDR2 SNEGSKA (reference sequence).

This rearrangement joins TRBV4-2 to TRBJ2-1; 13 bases agree with TRBD2. The V gene end was trimmed by 4 bases and the J gene end by 7 bases; junction bases not matched to a gene: 7. This CDR3 spans 16 amino acids. Germline lookup yields CDR1 LGHNA and CDR2 YNFKEQ. CDR3 sequence (DNA): TGTGCCAGCAGCCCAGGGACTAGCGGGGTTCAGAATGAGCAGTTCTTC. Its protein is CASSPGTSGVQNEQFF.

This clonotype has just a few counts. V usage is TRBV6-5 and J usage is TRBJ2-1; 9 bases map to TRBD1. The CDR3 spans 17 residues. V shed 2 bases and J 7 bases; nucleotides not matched to a gene: 12. Germline V gene lookup returns CDR1 MNHEY and CDR2 SVGAGI. CDR3 DNA: TGTGCCAGCAGTTACGGGGTACAGGGGGCTGAACGGAATGAGCAGTTCTTC. Protein product: CASSYGVQGAERNEQFF.

Concerning this clonotype: A clone one base away is much larger, so this may be a read error. The V gene is TRBV14, the J gene TRBJ2-1; TRBD1 or TRBD2 may be the D gene (6 bases each). CDR3 length: 15 amino acids. The V end was cut by 3 bases, the J end by 6 bases, with 15 bases between. The germline gives CDR1 SGHDN, CDR2 FVKESK. The CDR3 sequence: CASSHDGGICNEQFF. The DNA of the CDR3 is TGTGCCAGCAGCCACGACGGGGGCATTTGCAATGAGCAGTTCTTC.

This clonotype occurred many times. The gene calls are TRBV2 and TRBJ1-1; D not resolved. The germline V gene has CDR1 SNHLY and CDR2 FYNNEI. V lost 8 bases and J lost 0, with 7 bases in between. This CDR3 contains 12 residues. The CDR3 loop reads CASGQLNTEAFF. CDR3 nucleotide sequence: TGTGCCAGCGGCCAGTTGAACACTGAAGCTTTCTTT.

This clonotype was seen a handful of times. The chain recombines TRBV29-1 with TRBJ2-3; D is possibly TRBD2 (6 bases). The CDR3 has 13 residues. Germline V gene sequence: CDR1 SQVTM, CDR2 ANQGSEA. The V end lost 5 bases, the J end lost 8 bases, and 17 bases lay between the germline ends. The chain's CDR3 is CSVTIDPRGTQYF. The CDR3 DNA is TGCAGCGTTACGATAGACCCGCGGGGTACGCAGTATTTT.

This clonotype appeared a few times. The genes are TRBV5-1 and TRBJ2-1; no reliable D call. Germline CDR1 reads SGHRS; CDR2 reads YFSETQ. The germline V and J ends were trimmed by 0 bases and 7 bases, with 14 bases remaining between them. CDR3 length: 15 residues. The CDR3 region has the DNA TGCGCCAGCAGCTTGGCCGTGGGCGGAATTAATGAGCAGTTCTTC. Its translation is CASSLAVGGINEQFF.

V is TRBV12-3 or TRBV12-4 and J is TRBJ2-7; 10 positions match TRBD2. The CDR3 runs 14 residues. With 6 bases clipped from V and 5 bases from J, the junction kept 7 bases outside the gene matches. CDR3 sequence (DNA): TGTGCCAGCAGCCTTACTAGCGGGAAGAACGAGCAGTACTTC. Its protein product is CASSLTSGKNEQYF.

The sample holds a few counts of this clonotype. The genes are TRBV30 and TRBJ1-1; 7 bases are shared with TRBD1. The CDR3 runs 14 residues. V lost 2 bases and J lost 3; bases outside the gene matches: 6. CDR1 and CDR2 from the germline V gene are GTSNPN and SVGIG (reference sequence). The CDR3 region is CAWSPGGRYTEAFF. DNA for the CDR3: TGTGCCTGGAGTCCAGGGGGAAGGTACACTGAAGCTTTCTTT. The full variable domain, with the rest looked up from reference TRBV30 and TRBJ1-1, is SQTIHQWPATLVQPVGSPLSLECTVEGTSNPNLYWYRQAAGRGLQLLFYSVGIGQISSEVPQNLSASRPQDRQFILSSKKLLLSDSGFYLCAWSPGGRYTEAFFGQGTRLTVV.

This clonotype was seen only a few times. The chain employs TRBV7-9 and TRBJ2-2, with unresolved D. This CDR3 is built from 13 residues. Per the germline V gene, CDR1 is SEHNR and CDR2 is FQNEAQ (reference sequence). V lost 1 base, J lost 8 bases, and 8 bases lay in between. CDR3 residues: CASSLDTRGELFF. CDR3 bases: TGTGCCAGCAGCTTAGACACCCGTGGGGAGCTGTTTTTT.

This clonotype has a single count. V usage is TRBV12-3 or TRBV12-4 and J usage is TRBJ2-7; 8 nucleotides agree with TRBD1. The CDR3 totals 14 residues. Trimming at V came to 5 bases and at J to 4 bases, leaving 7 bases not matched to a gene. CDR3 nucleotide sequence: TGTGCCAGCAGTGTAGAGGACAGGGTATACGAGCAGTACTTC. Amino acid sequence: CASSVEDRVYEQYF.

This clonotype showed up just a few times. This chain joins TRBV5-1 and TRBJ2-1; a possible D gene is TRBD1 (6 bases). V shed 0 bases and J shed 5 bases, with 15 bases lying between them. The CDR3 consists of 16 residues. CDR1 is SGHRS, CDR2 YFSETQ, per germline. CDR3 loop: CASSLGGRLGNNEQFF. The CDR3 DNA reads TGCGCCAGCAGCTTGGGGGGGCGTTTGGGCAACAATGAGCAGTTCTTC.

The chain employs TRBV7-9 and TRBJ1-3; 8 bases match TRBD1. This CDR3 comprises 17 residues. V gave up 4 bases and J gave up 0 bases; unmatched junction bases: 8. CDR1 is SEHNR, CDR2 FQNEAQ, per germline (reference sequence). CDR3 residues: CASSSGSGGPSGNTIYF. In nucleotides, the CDR3 is TGTGCCAGCAGCTCCGGTTCAGGGGGCCCCTCTGGAAACACCATATATTTT.

In its sample, this clonotype was seen a few times. The chain is built from TRBV7-8 and TRBJ1-5, with D unclear. The CDR3 is 15 amino acids. Germline-derived CDR1 and CDR2 are SGHVS and FQNEAQ. V was cut by 1 base and J by 3 bases, with 10 bases left in between. This CDR3 is CASSLVRQINQPQHF. The DNA of the CDR3 is TGTGCCAGCAGCTTAGTTAGGCAGATCAATCAGCCCCAGCATTTT.

The chain combines TRBV20-1 with TRBJ1-2; tentatively, D is TRBD1 (5 bases). Germline V gene lookup returns CDR1 DFQATT and CDR2 SNEGSKA (reference sequence). The V gene lost 4 bases and the J gene lost 1 base, with 7 bases spanning the gap. CDR3 length: 12 amino acids. The CDR3 DNA reads as TGCAGTGCTACTGACAGTAACTATGGCTACACCTTC. Its protein is CSATDSNYGYTF.

The sample holds a few counts of this clonotype. V and J are TRBV30 and TRBJ1-2; D gene uncertain. Trimming left V 4 bases short and J 1 base short, with 13 bases between. CDR1 and CDR2 from the germline V gene are GTSNPN and SVGIG (reference sequence). The CDR3 is 14 amino acids. The CDR3 region has the DNA TGTGCCTGGACCCCGGATAGGGATAACTATGGCTACACCTTC. This gives the protein CAWTPDRDNYGYTF.

The chain uses TRBV7-9 and TRBJ2-7, with D possibly being TRBD1 (5 bases). Germline-derived CDR1 and CDR2 are SEHNR and FQNEAQ (reference sequence). V was shortened by 2 bases and J by 6 bases, with 14 bases between the two germline ends. The CDR3 has 14 residues. Here the CDR3 reads CASSLIRGKGEQYF. The CDR3, as DNA: TGTGCCAGCAGCTTAATTAGGGGAAAAGGCGAGCAGTACTTC.